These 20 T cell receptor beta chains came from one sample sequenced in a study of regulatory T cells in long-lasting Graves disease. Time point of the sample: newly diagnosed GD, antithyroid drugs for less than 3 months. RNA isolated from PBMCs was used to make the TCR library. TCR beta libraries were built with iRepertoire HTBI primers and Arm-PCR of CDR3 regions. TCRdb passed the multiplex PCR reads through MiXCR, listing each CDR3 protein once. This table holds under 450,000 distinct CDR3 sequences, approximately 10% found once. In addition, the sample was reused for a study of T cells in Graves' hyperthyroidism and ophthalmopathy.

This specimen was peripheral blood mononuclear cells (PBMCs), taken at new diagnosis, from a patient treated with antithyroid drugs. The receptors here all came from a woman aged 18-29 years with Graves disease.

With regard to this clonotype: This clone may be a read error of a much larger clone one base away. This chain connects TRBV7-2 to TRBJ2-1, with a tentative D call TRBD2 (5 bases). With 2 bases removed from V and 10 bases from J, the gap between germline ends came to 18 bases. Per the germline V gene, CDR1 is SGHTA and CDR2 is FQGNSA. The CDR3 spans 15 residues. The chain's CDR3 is CASSLYIGGRYEQFF. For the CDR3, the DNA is TGTGCCAGCAGCTTATATATCGGCGGGCGCTACGAGCAGTTCTTC.

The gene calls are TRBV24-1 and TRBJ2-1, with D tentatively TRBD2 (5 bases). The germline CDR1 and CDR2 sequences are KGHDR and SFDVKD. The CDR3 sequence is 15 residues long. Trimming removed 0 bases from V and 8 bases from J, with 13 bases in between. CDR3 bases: TGTGCCACCAGTGATTTGCATGAGGGCCGTGATGAGCAGTTCTTC. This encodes CATSDLHEGRDEQFF.

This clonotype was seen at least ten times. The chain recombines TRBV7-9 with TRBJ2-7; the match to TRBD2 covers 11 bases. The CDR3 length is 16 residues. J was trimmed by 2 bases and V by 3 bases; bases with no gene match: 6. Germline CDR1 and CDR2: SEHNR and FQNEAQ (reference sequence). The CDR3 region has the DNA TGTGCCAGCAGCTTCTCCGGGACTAGCGGAACCTACGAGCAGTACTTC. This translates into CASSFSGTSGTYEQYF.

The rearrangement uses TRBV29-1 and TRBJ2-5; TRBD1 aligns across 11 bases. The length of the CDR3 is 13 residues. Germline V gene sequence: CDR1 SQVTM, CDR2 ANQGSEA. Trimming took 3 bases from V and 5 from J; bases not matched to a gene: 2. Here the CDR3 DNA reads TGCAGCGTTGAGGGACAGGGGGTGGAGACCCAGTACTTC. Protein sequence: CSVEGQGVETQYF.

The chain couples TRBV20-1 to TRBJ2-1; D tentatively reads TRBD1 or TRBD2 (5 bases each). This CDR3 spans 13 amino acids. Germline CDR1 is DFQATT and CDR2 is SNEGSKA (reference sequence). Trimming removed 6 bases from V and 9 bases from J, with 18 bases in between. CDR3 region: CSAFYLRGGEQFF. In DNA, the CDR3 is TGCAGTGCCTTCTATTTACGGGGCGGTGAGCAGTTCTTC.

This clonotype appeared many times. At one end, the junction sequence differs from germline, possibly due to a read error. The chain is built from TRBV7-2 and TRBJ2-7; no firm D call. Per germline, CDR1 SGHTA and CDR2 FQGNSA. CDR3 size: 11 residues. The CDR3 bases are TGTGCCAGCAGCTCCCTAGGGCACACCTCCTTC. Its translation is CASSSLGHTSF.

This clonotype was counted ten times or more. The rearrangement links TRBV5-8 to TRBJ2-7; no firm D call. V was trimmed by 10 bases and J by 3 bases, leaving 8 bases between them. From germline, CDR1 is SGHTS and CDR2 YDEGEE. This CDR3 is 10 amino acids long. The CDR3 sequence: CAGNFYEQYF. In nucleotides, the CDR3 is TGTGCCGGTAACTTCTACGAGCAGTACTTC.

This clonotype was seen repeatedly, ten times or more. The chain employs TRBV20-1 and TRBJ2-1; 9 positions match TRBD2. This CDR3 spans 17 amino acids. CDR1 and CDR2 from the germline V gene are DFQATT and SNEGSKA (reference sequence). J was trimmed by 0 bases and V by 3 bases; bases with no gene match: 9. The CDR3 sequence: CSARELAGLSSYNEQFF. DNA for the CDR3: TGCAGTGCTAGGGAACTAGCGGGTTTAAGCTCCTACAATGAGCAGTTCTTC.

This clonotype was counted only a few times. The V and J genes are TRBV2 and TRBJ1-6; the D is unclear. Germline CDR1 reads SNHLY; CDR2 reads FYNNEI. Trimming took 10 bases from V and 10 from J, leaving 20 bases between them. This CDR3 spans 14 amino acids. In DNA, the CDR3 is TGTGCCAACAAAGTCCTAGATAAACGGTCACCCCTCCACTTT. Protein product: CANKVLDKRSPLHF.

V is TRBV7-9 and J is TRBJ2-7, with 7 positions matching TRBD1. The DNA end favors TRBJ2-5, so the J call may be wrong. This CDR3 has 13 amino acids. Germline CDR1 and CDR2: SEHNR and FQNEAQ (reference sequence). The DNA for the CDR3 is TGTGCCAGCAGCTCAGGGGGTATCGGGACCCAGTACTTC. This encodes CASSSGGIGTQYF.

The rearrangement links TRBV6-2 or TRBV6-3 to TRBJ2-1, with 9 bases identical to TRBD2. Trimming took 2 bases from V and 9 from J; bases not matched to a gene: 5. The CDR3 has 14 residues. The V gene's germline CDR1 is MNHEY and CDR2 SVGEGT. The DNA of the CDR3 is TGTGCCAGCAGTTACGGCGGGGGGGCTTTTGAGCAGTTCTTC. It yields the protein CASSYGGGAFEQFF.

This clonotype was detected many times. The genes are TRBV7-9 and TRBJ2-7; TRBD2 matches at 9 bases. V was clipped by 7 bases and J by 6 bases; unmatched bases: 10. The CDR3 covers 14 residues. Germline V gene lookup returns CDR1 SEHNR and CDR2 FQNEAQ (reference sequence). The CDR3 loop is CASIPSAGGSEQYF. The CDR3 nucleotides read TGTGCCAGCATCCCCTCAGCGGGAGGAAGCGAGCAGTACTTC.

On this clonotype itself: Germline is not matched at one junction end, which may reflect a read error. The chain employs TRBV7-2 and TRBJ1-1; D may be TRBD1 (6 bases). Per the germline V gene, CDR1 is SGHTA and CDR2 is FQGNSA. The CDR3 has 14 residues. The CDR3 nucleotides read TGTGCCAGCAGCCCAGTAACAGGGAACACTGAAGCTTCCTTT. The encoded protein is CASSPVTGNTEASF.

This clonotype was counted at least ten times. The CDR3 DNA follows: TGTGCCAGCAGTTACTCGATTGATCTTCGTAGGGAGGGCCTCCCCGTAAATCCGTACAATGAGCAGTTCTTC. It yields the protein CASSYSIDLRREGLPVNPYNEQFF. This rearrangement joins TRBV6-2 or TRBV6-3 to TRBJ2-1, with 7 bases lining up with TRBD2. The CDR3 sequence is 24 residues long. The ends lost 0 bases at V and 4 bases at J; junction bases unmatched: 30. Germline V gene data show CDR1 as MNHEY and CDR2 as SVGEGT.

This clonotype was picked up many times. The CDR3 is CASSERLAPNTGELFF. The CDR3, as DNA: TGTGCCAGCAGCGAGCGACTAGCGCCAAACACCGGGGAGCTGTTTTTT. This sequence joins TRBV9 and TRBJ2-2; 8 nucleotides match TRBD2. The CDR3 is made up of 16 amino acids. Germline V gene lookup returns CDR1 SGDLS and CDR2 YYNGEE. Germline trimming cut 3 bases from V and 2 bases from J; bases unmatched to any gene: 6.

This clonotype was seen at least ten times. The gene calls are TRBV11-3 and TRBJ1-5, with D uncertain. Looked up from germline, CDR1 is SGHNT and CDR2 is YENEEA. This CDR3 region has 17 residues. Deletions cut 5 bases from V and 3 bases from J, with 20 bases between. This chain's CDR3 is CASSDDAGSTLNQPQHF. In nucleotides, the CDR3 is TGTGCCAGCAGCGACGACGCCGGCAGCACTCTCAATCAGCCCCAGCATTTT.

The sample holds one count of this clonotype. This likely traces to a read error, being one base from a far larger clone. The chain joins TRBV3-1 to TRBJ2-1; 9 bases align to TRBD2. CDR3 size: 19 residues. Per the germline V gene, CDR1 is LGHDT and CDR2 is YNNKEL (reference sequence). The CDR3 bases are TGTGCCAGCAGCCAAGGTTGGCTTACTGGGACTAGCCCTAAAAACATTCGGTACTTC. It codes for CASSQGWLTGTSPKNIRYF.

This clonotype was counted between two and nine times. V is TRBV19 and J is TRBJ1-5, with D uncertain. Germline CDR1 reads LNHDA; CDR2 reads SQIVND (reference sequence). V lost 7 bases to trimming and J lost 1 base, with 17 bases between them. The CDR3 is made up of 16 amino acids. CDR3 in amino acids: CASKEREARSNQPQHF. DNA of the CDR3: TGTGCCAGTAAGGAGCGGGAGGCTCGAAGCAATCAGCCCCAGCATTTT.

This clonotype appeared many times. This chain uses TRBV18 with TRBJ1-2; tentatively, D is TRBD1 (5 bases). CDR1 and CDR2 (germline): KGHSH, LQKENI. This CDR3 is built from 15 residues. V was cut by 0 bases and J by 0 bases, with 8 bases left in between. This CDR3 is CASSPPQGTNYGYTF. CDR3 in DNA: TGTGCCAGCTCACCACCGCAGGGAACTAACTATGGCTACACCTTC. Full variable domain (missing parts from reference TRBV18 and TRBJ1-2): NAGVMQNPRHLVRRRGQEARLRCSPMKGHSHVYWYRQLPEEGLKFMVYLQKENIIDESGMPKERFSAEFPKEGPSILRIQQVVRGDSAAYFCASSPPQGTNYGYTFGSGTRLTVV.

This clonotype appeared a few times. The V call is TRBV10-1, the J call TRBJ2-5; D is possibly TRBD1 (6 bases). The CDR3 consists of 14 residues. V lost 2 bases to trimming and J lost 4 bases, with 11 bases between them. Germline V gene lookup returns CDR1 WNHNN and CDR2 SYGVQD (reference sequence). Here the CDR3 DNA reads TGCGCCAGCAGTGAGGGGGGCAGTGGAGAGACCCAGTACTTC. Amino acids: CASSEGGSGETQYF.